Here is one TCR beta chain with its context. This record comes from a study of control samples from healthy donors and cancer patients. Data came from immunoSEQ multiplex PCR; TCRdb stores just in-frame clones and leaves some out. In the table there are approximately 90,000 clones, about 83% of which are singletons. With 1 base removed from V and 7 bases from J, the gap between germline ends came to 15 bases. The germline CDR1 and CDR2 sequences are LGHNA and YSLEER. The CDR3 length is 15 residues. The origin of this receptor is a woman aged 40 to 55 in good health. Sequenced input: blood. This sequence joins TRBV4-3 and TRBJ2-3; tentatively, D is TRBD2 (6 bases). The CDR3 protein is CASSQGGTSHNTQYF. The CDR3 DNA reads TGCGCCAGCAGCCAAGGGGGGACTTCTCATAATACGCAGTATTTT.